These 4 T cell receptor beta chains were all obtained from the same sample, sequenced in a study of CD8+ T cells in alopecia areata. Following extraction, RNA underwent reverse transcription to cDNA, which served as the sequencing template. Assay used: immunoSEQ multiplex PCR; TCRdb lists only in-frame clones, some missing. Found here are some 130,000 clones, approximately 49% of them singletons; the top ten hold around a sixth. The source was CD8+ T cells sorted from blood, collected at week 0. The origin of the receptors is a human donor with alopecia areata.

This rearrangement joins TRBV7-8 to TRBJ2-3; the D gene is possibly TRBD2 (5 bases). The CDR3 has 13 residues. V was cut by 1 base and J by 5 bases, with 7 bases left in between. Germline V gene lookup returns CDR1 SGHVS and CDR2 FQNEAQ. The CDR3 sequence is CASSLDRGDTQYF. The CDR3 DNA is TGTGCCAGCAGCTTAGACCGGGGAGATACGCAGTATTTT.

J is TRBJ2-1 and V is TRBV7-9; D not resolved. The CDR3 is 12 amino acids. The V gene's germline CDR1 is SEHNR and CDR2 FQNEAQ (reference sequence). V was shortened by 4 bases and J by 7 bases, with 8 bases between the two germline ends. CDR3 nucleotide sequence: TGTGCCAGCAGCTCGATAAGTAATGAGCAGTTCTTC. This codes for CASSSISNEQFF.

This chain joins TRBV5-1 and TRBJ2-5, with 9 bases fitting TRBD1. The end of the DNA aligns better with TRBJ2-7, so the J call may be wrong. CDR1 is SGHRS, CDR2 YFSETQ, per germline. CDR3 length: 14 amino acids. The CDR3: CASSLKQGAVEQYF. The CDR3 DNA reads TGCGCCAGCAGCTTGAAACAGGGGGCGGTCGAGCAGTACTTC.

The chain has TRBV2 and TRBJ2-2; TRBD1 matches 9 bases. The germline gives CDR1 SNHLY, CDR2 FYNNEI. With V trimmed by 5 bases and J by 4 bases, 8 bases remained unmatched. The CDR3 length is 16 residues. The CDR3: CASSLYRGPGTGELFF. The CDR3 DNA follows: TGTGCCAGCAGTCTCTACAGGGGGCCGGGCACCGGGGAGCTGTTTTTT.